This T cell receptor beta chain was sequenced for a study of shared clonotypes between healthy human individuals. Findings and caveats of the study: When naive CD4 clonotypes were compared across a handful of donors, approximately 5% were shared. Clonotypes shared by all four sorted-subset donors had higher generation probabilities than non-shared clonotypes.

Per the study methods: Filtering differed, since immunoSEQ gave only junction sequences and no quality scores. Here immunoSEQ multiplex PCR was the method, and the copy in TCRdb shows in-frame clones only, minus some. That table furnishes V, J and clone size, whereas the DNA furnished D and trimming. The profile covers roughly 2.2 million clones, with more than 80% appearing a single time and about 0.41% taken by the ten largest. In the case of this clone: Antigen: not known.

Germline V gives CDR1 SGHVS, CDR2 FNYEAQ. Trimming left V 7 bases short and J 10 bases short, with 14 bases between. The CDR3 has 12 amino acids. The authors divided CD4+ cells into CD45RA+ naive and CD45RA-negative memory subsets. The chain uses TRBV7-6 and TRBJ2-1; either TRBD1 or TRBD2 may supply D (5 bases each). Material: naive CD4+ T cells from PBMCs. Sample subset: CD45RA+ positively selected. This clonotype was obtained from a man younger than 30 in good health. Some clones in this sample may be carry-over from other donors' samples. The CDR3 sequence is CASTDGGDEQFF. The CDR3 bases are TGTGCCAGCACCGATGGGGGAGACGAGCAGTTCTTC.